Following are 19 T cell receptor beta chains from one sample sequenced in a study of T cells in Graves' hyperthyroidism and ophthalmopathy. Amplified regions were TCR beta CDR3 sequences from RNA transcripts. The HTBI set primed first-round TCR CDR3 RT-PCR. MiXCR, run by TCRdb on the multiplex PCR reads, gives a single entry per CDR3 protein. The table shows 360,000 or so distinct CDR3 sequences, with nearly 15% occurring only once. The sample consisted of blood. Receptors originate from a woman aged 55 to 70 with Graves' ophthalmopathy.

This clonotype occurred many times. J is TRBJ1-1 and V is TRBV3-1; possible D gene TRBD1, 6 bases. Per germline, CDR1 LGHDT and CDR2 YNNKEL (reference sequence). The CDR3 runs to 15 residues. Trimming left V 6 bases short and J 4 bases short, with 18 bases between. CDR3 region: CASSQHRDGSTEAFF. The CDR3 DNA reads as TGTGCCAGCAGTCAACACAGGGACGGGAGCACTGAAGCTTTCTTT. Based on the CDR3 plus reference TRBV3-1 and TRBJ1-1, the full variable domain is DTAVSQTPKYLVTQMGNDKSIKCEQNLGHDTMYWYKQDSKKFLKIMFSYNNKELIINETVPNRFSPKSPDKAHLNLHINSLELGDSAVYFCASSQHRDGSTEAFFGQGTRLTVV.

This clonotype occurred many times. The rearrangement joins TRBV6-1 to TRBJ2-1; 11 bases match TRBD2. CDR1 is MNHNS and CDR2 is SASEGT in the germline V gene. The CDR3 is made up of 14 amino acids. The J segment lost 10 bases and the V segment lost 4 bases, leaving 6 bases of the junction unmatched. DNA of the CDR3: TGTGCCAGCAGTGCGGGTCTAGCGGGAGGCGAGCAGTTCTTC. Residues: CASSAGLAGGEQFF.

This clonotype has a count of ten or more. The chain links TRBV13 to TRBJ2-3, with D possibly being TRBD2 (6 bases). The CDR3 is 16 amino acids. Germline CDR1 and CDR2: PRHDT and FYEKMQ (reference sequence). V lost 1 base, J lost 2 bases, and 13 bases lay in between. The CDR3 DNA sequence: TGTGCCAGCAGCTTAGCCCCGGGAGCGGTCACAGATACGCAGTATTTT. It specifies CASSLAPGAVTDTQYF.

This clonotype was counted ten times or more. The chain carries TRBV30 and TRBJ2-7; D gene uncertain. The CDR3 sequence is 13 residues long. The germline V gene encodes CDR1 GTSNPN and CDR2 SVGIG (reference sequence). V gave up 2 bases and J gave up 0 bases, with 8 bases separating them. CDR3 nucleotides: TGTGCCTGGAGTCCGGCAAACTCCTACGAGCAGTACTTC. Translating it yields CAWSPANSYEQYF.

This clonotype was observed many times. The chain is built from TRBV2 and TRBJ1-5; a weak D match, TRBD1 (5 bases). V lost 6 bases, J lost 0 bases, and 18 bases lay in between. Germline V gene lookup returns CDR1 SNHLY and CDR2 FYNNEI. This CDR3 contains 17 residues. CDR3 sequence: CASRLGPAIYSNQPQHF. In nucleotides, the CDR3 is TGTGCCAGCAGATTGGGACCGGCTATATATAGCAATCAGCCCCAGCATTTT.

This clonotype has ten or more counts. The chain combines TRBV11-2 with TRBJ2-1, with 11 bases aligning to TRBD2. Per germline, CDR1 SGHAT and CDR2 FQNNGV. This CDR3 region has 15 residues. The V gene end was trimmed by 4 bases and the J gene end by 1 base; junction bases not matched to a gene: 0. In DNA form, the CDR3 reads TGTGCCAGCAGCTCTAGCGGGGGGTCCTACAATGAGCAGTTCTTC. This codes for CASSSSGGSYNEQFF.

This chain connects TRBV19 to TRBJ2-5, with D maybe TRBD1 (6 bases). CDR3 length: 16 amino acids. The ends were cut back, 1 base at V and 1 base at J, with 13 bases in the middle. The germline V gene encodes CDR1 LNHDA and CDR2 SQIVND (reference sequence). The CDR3 spells CASSIASRGGQETQYF. CDR3 coding DNA: TGTGCCAGTAGTATAGCCAGCAGGGGCGGCCAAGAGACCCAGTACTTC.

This clonotype was seen only a few times. The chain couples TRBV4-1 to TRBJ1-4; TRBD1 is a possible D gene (5 bases). V was cut by 5 bases and J by 8 bases, with 18 bases left in between. The CDR3 runs to 15 residues. CDR1 is MGHRA and CDR2 is YSYEKL in the germline V gene. This CDR3 reads CASSSRGQLGEKLFF. CDR3 bases: TGCGCCAGCAGCTCGAGGGGCCAGCTGGGAGAAAAACTGTTTTTT.

This clonotype was observed at least ten times. V usage is TRBV20-1 and J usage is TRBJ1-1; 11 bases align to TRBD1. Losses at the gene ends were 0 bases for V and 7 bases for J; bases not matched to a gene: 10. CDR1 and CDR2 (germline): DFQATT, SNEGSKA (reference sequence). This CDR3 is 16 amino acids long. In DNA form, the CDR3 reads TGCAGTGCTAGAGATGGTTCCGGGACAGGGGGAGGTGAAGCTTTCTTT. Its protein is CSARDGSGTGGGEAFF.

The rearrangement joins TRBV6-1 to TRBJ2-3, with a weak D call TRBD2 (6 bases). CDR1 MNHNS and CDR2 SASEGT come from the germline V gene. The CDR3 is 17 amino acids. V lost 3 bases and J 4 bases, leaving 20 bases between the germline ends. For the CDR3, the DNA is TGTGCCAGCAGTGAGGGGACTCCTCGAGATGGCCCAGATACGCAGTATTTT. Protein product: CASSEGTPRDGPDTQYF.

The chain couples TRBV5-1 to TRBJ2-2, with D hard to call. Germline CDR1 reads SGHRS; CDR2 reads YFSETQ. CDR3 length equals 14 residues. The germline V and J ends were trimmed by 4 bases and 6 bases, with 13 bases remaining between them. The CDR3, as DNA: TGCGCCAGCAGCCCGGAACGGGTCCCCGGGGAGCTGTTTTTT. Protein product: CASSPERVPGELFF.

The V call is TRBV6-1, the J call TRBJ2-5, with 9 positions matching TRBD2. The germline V gene encodes CDR1 MNHNS and CDR2 SASEGT. The V segment lost 8 bases and the J segment 4 bases; nucleotides outside the gene matches: 11. CDR3 length equals 15 residues. CDR3 coding DNA: TGTGCCAGCGCTATGGGGGGCGGGAGGGGAGAGACCCAGTACTTC. This codes for CASAMGGGRGETQYF.

The chain links TRBV6-1 to TRBJ2-6, with D unclear. The V and J ends lost 5 bases and 2 bases respectively, with 10 bases between them. The CDR3 is made up of 15 amino acids. Germline V CDR1 and CDR2: MNHNS, SASEGT. CDR3 nucleotides: TGTGCCAGCAGTTTGAGTTCCCCTGGGGCCAACGTCCTGACTTTC. Amino acids: CASSLSSPGANVLTF.

This clonotype was counted many times. The chain recombines TRBV2 with TRBJ2-7, with unresolved D. The CDR3 has 11 residues. From germline, CDR1 is SNHLY and CDR2 FYNNEI. V dropped 2 bases and J dropped 9 bases, with 8 bases sitting between them. The CDR3 DNA follows: TGTGCCAGCAGTGAACTCAGCGCGCAGTACTTC. Protein product: CASSELSAQYF. The whole variable domain, remainder taken from reference TRBV2 and TRBJ2-7, is EPEVTQTPSHQVTQMGQEVILRCVPISNHLYFYWYRQILGQKVEFLVSFYNNEISEKSEIFDDQFSVERPDGSNFTLKIRSTKLEDSAMYFCASSELSAQYFGPGTRLTVT.

V gene TRBV19 combines with J gene TRBJ1-1; 8 bases are shared with TRBD1. The CDR3 length is 14 residues. Germline trimming cut 11 bases from V and 5 bases from J; bases unmatched to any gene: 13. Germline lookup yields CDR1 LNHDA and CDR2 SQIVND (reference sequence). As DNA, the CDR3 is TGTGCCTCACAGACAGGGGCCCAGGGGACTGAAGCTTTCTTT. Translated, it gives CASQTGAQGTEAFF.

This clonotype was seen ten or more times. V and J are TRBV5-6 and TRBJ2-1, with no clear D. The germline V gene has CDR1 SGHDT and CDR2 YYEEEE. The CDR3 runs to 15 residues. Trimming left V 4 bases short and J 4 bases short, with 15 bases between. The chain's CDR3 is CASSPDARAYNEQFF. CDR3 DNA sequence: TGTGCCAGCAGCCCGGATGCTAGAGCTTACAATGAGCAGTTCTTC.

This clonotype has a handful of counts. The chain employs TRBV20-1 and TRBJ1-1; perhaps TRBD1 as D (5 bases). The CDR3 has 13 residues. Trimming pared 0 bases from V and 7 bases from J, leaving 12 bases between. Germline V gene data show CDR1 as DFQATT and CDR2 as SNEGSKA (reference sequence). The CDR3 bases are TGCAGTGCTAGAGATGGAGCAGGGTTTGAAGCTTTCTTT. This translates into CSARDGAGFEAFF.

V usage is TRBV5-5 and J usage is TRBJ2-2, with D possibly TRBD1 on 6 matching bases. The germline V gene has CDR1 SGHKS and CDR2 YYEKEE (reference sequence). V dropped 3 bases and J dropped 0 bases, with 9 bases sitting between them. CDR3 length equals 15 residues. The CDR3 region has the DNA TGTGCCAGCAGCTCTACAGGGCCGAACACCGGGGAGCTGTTTTTT. Encoded protein: CASSSTGPNTGELFF.

This clonotype was seen repeatedly, ten times or more. The gene calls are TRBV7-3 and TRBJ2-1, with TRBD2 matching 11 bases. Germline V gives CDR1 SGHTA, CDR2 FQGTGA. V shed 3 bases, J shed 2 bases, and the junction held 3 bases outside the gene matches. This CDR3 has 16 residues. The CDR3 DNA follows: TGTGCCAGCAGCTTCACTAGCGGGAGCACCTACAATGAGCAGTTCTTC. It is translated as CASSFTSGSTYNEQFF.